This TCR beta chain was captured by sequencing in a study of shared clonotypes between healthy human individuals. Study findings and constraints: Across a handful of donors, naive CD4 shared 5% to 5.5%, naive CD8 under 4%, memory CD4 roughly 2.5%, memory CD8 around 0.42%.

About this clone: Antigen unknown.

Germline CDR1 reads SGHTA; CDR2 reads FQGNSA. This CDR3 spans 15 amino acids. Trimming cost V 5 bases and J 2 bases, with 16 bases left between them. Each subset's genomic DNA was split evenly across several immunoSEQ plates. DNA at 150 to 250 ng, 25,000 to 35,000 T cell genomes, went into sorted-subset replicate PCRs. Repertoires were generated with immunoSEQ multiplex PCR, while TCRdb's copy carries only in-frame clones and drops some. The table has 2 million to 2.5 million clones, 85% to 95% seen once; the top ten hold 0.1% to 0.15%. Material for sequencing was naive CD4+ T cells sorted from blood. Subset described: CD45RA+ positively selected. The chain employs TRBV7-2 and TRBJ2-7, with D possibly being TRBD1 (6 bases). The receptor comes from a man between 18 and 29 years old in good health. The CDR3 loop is CASSLQLGGAYEQYF. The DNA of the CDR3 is TGTGCCAGCAGCCTGCAGTTAGGGGGAGCCTACGAGCAGTACTTC.